Listed here is a single T cell receptor beta chain. This CDR3 contains 15 residues. Trimming pared 1 base from V and 2 bases from J, leaving 11 bases between. From germline, CDR1 is SGHAT and CDR2 FQNNGV. This sample was included in a study of shared clonotypes between healthy human individuals. Repertoires were generated with immunoSEQ multiplex PCR, while TCRdb's copy carries only in-frame clones and drops some. The sample includes a few million clones, 85% to 95% of them seen just once. The V call is TRBV11-2, the J call TRBJ2-5; D is perhaps TRBD1 (5 bases). Sequencing was performed on naive CD4+ T cells sorted from blood. Indicated subset: CD45RA+ positively selected. The sequence was obtained from a man aged 18 to 30 in good health. The CDR3 region is CASSLGRVGQETQYF. Written as DNA, the CDR3 is TGTGCCAGCAGCTTAGGCAGGGTAGGGCAAGAGACCCAGTACTTC. The entire variable domain, with the rest obtained from reference TRBV11-2 and TRBJ2-5, is as follows: EAGVAQSPRYKIIEKRQSVAFWCNPISGHATLYWYQQILGQGPKLLIQFQNNGVVDDSQLPKDRFSAERLKGVDSTLKIQPAKLEDSAVYLCASSLGRVGQETQYFGPGTRLLVL.